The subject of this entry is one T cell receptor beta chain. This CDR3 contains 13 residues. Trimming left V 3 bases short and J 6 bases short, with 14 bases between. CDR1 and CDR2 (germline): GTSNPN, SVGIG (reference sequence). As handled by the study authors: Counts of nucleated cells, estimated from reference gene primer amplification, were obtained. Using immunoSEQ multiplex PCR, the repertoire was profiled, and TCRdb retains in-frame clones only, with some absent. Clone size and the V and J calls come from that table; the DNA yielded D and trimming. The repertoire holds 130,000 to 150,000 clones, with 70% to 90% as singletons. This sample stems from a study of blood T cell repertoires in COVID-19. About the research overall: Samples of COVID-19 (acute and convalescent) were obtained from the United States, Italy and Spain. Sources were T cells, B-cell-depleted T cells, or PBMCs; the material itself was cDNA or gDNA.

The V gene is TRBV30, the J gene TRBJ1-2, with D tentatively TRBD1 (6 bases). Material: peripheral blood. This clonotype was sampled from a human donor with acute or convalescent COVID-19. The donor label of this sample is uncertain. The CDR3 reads CAWSPQGLDGYTF. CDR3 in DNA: TGTGCCTGGAGCCCCCAGGGGCTTGATGGCTACACCTTC.